The 15 T cell receptor beta chains listed next were all sequenced from one sample in a study of blood T cell repertoires in COVID-19. TCRdb keeps only in-frame clones here, not all; method: immunoSEQ multiplex PCR. The table has roughly 410,000 clones, 87% seen once. What was sequenced was peripheral blood. The origin of the receptors is a woman aged 55-69 years with COVID-19, enrolled during active disease.

This clone was detected a few times. CDR3 in DNA: TGTGCCAGCTCACAACAGGGGGATAACACTGAAGCTTTCTTT. It specifies CASSQQGDNTEAFF. This chain connects TRBV18 to TRBJ1-1, with 8 bases identical to TRBD1. J gave up 2 bases and V 4 bases, and 3 bases lay outside the gene matches. Germline CDR1 is KGHSH and CDR2 is LQKENI. There are 14 residues in the CDR3.

This chain connects TRBV9 to TRBJ2-3; D is possibly TRBD2 (5 bases). Trimming shortened V by 4 bases and J by 3 bases, and 15 bases separated the two germline ends. CDR3 length: 15 amino acids. The germline CDR1 and CDR2 sequences are SGDLS and YYNGEE. Here the CDR3 reads CASSPSLGGTDTQYF. The CDR3 DNA reads as TGTGCCAGCAGCCCTAGTTTGGGCGGGACAGATACGCAGTATTTT.

The rearrangement links TRBV13 to TRBJ1-3, with TRBD1 as a possible D gene (5 bases). V lost 5 bases and J lost 2, with 7 bases in between. The CDR3 extends over 13 amino acids. The germline gives CDR1 PRHDT, CDR2 FYEKMQ (reference sequence). This CDR3 reads CASSGGAGNTIYF. CDR3 sequence (DNA): TGTGCCAGCAGCGGGGGGGCTGGAAACACCATATATTTT.

V is TRBV6-5 and J is TRBJ1-5; TRBD1 aligns across 10 bases. Trimming cost V 6 bases and J 3 bases; bases outside gene matches: 5. Germline values: CDR1 MNHEY, CDR2 SVGAGI. The CDR3 length is 15 residues. CDR3 amino acids: CASRRDRGPNQPQHF. The CDR3 DNA reads as TGTGCCAGCAGAAGGGACAGGGGCCCCAATCAGCCCCAGCATTTT.

The chain links TRBV28 to TRBJ1-1; D unresolved. This CDR3 is 11 amino acids long. Per germline, CDR1 MDHEN and CDR2 SYDVKM. The V and J ends lost 6 bases and 11 bases respectively, with 13 bases between them. The CDR3 sequence: CASSLLTGAFF. CDR3 in DNA: TGTGCCAGCAGCCTATTAACGGGGGCTTTCTTT. The variable domain in full, completed from reference TRBV28 and TRBJ1-1, reads DVKVTQSSRYLVKRTGEKVFLECVQDMDHENMFWYRQDPGLGLRLIYFSYDVKMKEKGDIPEGYSVSREKKERFSLILESASTNQTSMYLCASSLLTGAFFGQGTRLTVV.

The chain uses TRBV19 and TRBJ2-7; 9 nucleotides match TRBD2. The CDR3 runs 14 residues. Losses at the gene ends were 6 bases for V and 3 bases for J; bases not matched to a gene: 6. Germline V gives CDR1 LNHDA, CDR2 SQIVND (reference sequence). This CDR3 reads CASRRGSGGYEQYF. CDR3 coding DNA: TGTGCCAGTAGGCGGGGTAGCGGGGGCTACGAGCAGTACTTC. Variable domain in full (rest from reference TRBV19 and TRBJ2-7): DGGITQSPKYLFRKEGQNVTLSCEQNLNHDAMYWYRQDPGQGLRLIYYSQIVNDFQKGDIAEGYSVSREKKESFPLTVTSAQKNPTAFYLCASRRGSGGYEQYFGPGTRLTVT.

The genes are TRBV5-6 and TRBJ1-2; 8 bases agree with TRBD1. CDR1 SGHDT and CDR2 YYEEEE come from the germline V gene. The CDR3 sequence is 13 residues long. Trimming at V came to 2 bases and at J to 6 bases, leaving 3 bases not matched to a gene. In DNA, the CDR3 is TGTGCCAGCAGCTTTGTCAGGGGGCATGGCTACACCTTC. Encoded protein: CASSFVRGHGYTF.

This clone appeared a few times. This chain uses TRBV4-1 with TRBJ1-1; possibly TRBD1 for D (5 bases). Trimming pared 4 bases from V and 2 bases from J, leaving 11 bases between. The CDR3 contains 14 residues. CDR1 and CDR2 (germline): MGHRA, YSYEKL. The CDR3 bases are TGCGCCAGCAGCCTACCGACAGTTAACACTGAAGCTTTCTTT. Translation: CASSLPTVNTEAFF.

The chain combines TRBV11-2 with TRBJ2-2; D gene uncertain. Trimming removed 0 bases at V and 5 bases at J, with 7 bases between. This CDR3 is built from 14 residues. CDR1 and CDR2 from the germline V gene are SGHAT and FQNNGV. The CDR3 reads CASSLDVSTGELFF. CDR3 bases: TGTGCCAGCAGCTTAGATGTCAGTACCGGGGAGCTGTTTTTT.

This chain links TRBV5-6 with TRBJ2-7; 9 nucleotides line up with TRBD1. The CDR3 runs 16 residues. The J segment lost 5 bases and the V segment lost 3 bases, leaving 12 bases of the junction unmatched. Germline V gene sequence: CDR1 SGHDT, CDR2 YYEEEE. The CDR3 spells CASSSDTGTGSDEQYF. The CDR3 bases are TGTGCCAGCAGCTCAGACACCGGGACAGGGTCCGACGAGCAGTACTTC.

This chain uses TRBV6-5 with TRBJ2-3; weak D call: TRBD2 (5 bases). The CDR3 length is 13 residues. Per germline, CDR1 MNHEY and CDR2 SVGAGI. V lost 6 bases to trimming and J lost 2 bases, with 9 bases between them. CDR3 nucleotide sequence: TGTGCCAGCAGACTAGACGACACAGATACGCAGTATTTT. This encodes CASRLDDTDTQYF.

As to this clone: In the same sample, other DNA sequences code for this CDR3. V usage is TRBV2 and J usage is TRBJ1-5, with a weak D call TRBD1 (6 bases). Trimming stripped 2 bases from V and 4 bases from J, with 6 bases between. This CDR3 is built from 13 residues. Germline CDR1 reads SNHLY; CDR2 reads FYNNEI. The CDR3 loop reads CASSEQGNQPQHF. The CDR3 bases are TGTGCCAGCAGTGAACAGGGGAATCAGCCCCAGCATTTT.

The chain links TRBV7-6 to TRBJ1-6; 7 bases line up with TRBD1. The CDR3 contains 14 residues. Germline V gene sequence: CDR1 SGHVS, CDR2 FNYEAQ. J gave up 7 bases and V 5 bases, and 5 bases lay outside the gene matches. CDR3 nucleotides: TGTGCCAGCAGCCGACAGGGAGAGAATTCACCCCTCCACTTT. Translation: CASSRQGENSPLHF.

The sample holds a few counts of this clone. The rearrangement links TRBV20-1 to TRBJ1-1, with D perhaps matching TRBD1 (6 bases). Germline V CDR1 and CDR2: DFQATT, SNEGSKA (reference sequence). The V end lost 3 bases, the J end lost 7 bases, and 15 bases lay between the germline ends. This CDR3 comprises 13 residues. CDR3 DNA sequence: TGCAGTGCTAGTGGGGGCAGGGGTGGTGAAGCTTTCTTT. Translation: CSASGGRGGEAFF.

This sequence joins TRBV28 and TRBJ2-7, with 9 nucleotides matching TRBD1. After removal of 6 bases from V and 3 bases from J, the junction contained 9 bases not matched to a gene. Germline assignment: CDR1 MDHEN and CDR2 SYDVKM. The length of the CDR3 is 15 residues. The chain's CDR3 is CASRPTGGKGYEQYF. CDR3 coding DNA: TGTGCCAGCAGGCCCACAGGGGGCAAAGGCTACGAGCAGTACTTC. The entire variable domain, with the rest obtained from reference TRBV28 and TRBJ2-7, is as follows: DVKVTQSSRYLVKRTGEKVFLECVQDMDHENMFWYRQDPGLGLRLIYFSYDVKMKEKGDIPEGYSVSREKKERFSLILESASTNQTSMYLCASRPTGGKGYEQYFGPGTRLTVT.